This is a list of T cell receptor beta chains from one sample in a study of shared clonotypes between healthy human individuals. The method was immunoSEQ multiplex PCR; TCRdb's version includes in-frame clones alone and lacks a portion of them. Counted here are 2 million to 2.5 million clones, 85% to 95% occurring once; the ten biggest clones make up 0.9% to 1.4%. Sequencing was carried out using naive CD8+ T cells sorted from blood. These receptors originate from a man between 18 and 29 years old in good health. Both conserved end residues are part of each CDR3. D genes are given only for firm matches. Size is omitted from some rows. Given values are once, few, many or a class for expanded clones.

v_call	j_call	clone_size	d_call	cdr3_aa	cdr3_nt
TRBV7-9	TRBJ2-7	-	-	CASSLGVRGYEQYF	TGTGCCAGCAGCTTGGGCGTCAGGGGTTACGAGCAGTACTTC
TRBV9	TRBJ2-7	-	-	CASSVGIREDEQYF	TGTGCCAGCAGCGTAGGAATCAGGGAGGACGAGCAGTACTTC
TRBV2	TRBJ1-5	-	-	CASIGGEGNQPQHF	TGTGCCAGCATCGGGGGAGAAGGGAATCAGCCCCAGCATTTT
TRBV7-3	TRBJ2-3	-	TRBD1	CASSRDSSTDTQYF	TGTGCCAGCAGCCGGGACAGTAGCACAGATACGCAGTATTTT
TRBV7-9	TRBJ2-1	-	TRBD1	CASIPGTGGNNEQFF	TGTGCCAGCATCCCCGGGACAGGGGGAAACAATGAGCAGTTCTTC
TRBV7-9	TRBJ2-1	-	-	CASSLANRYNEQFF	TGTGCCAGCAGCTTAGCAAACCGGTACAATGAGCAGTTCTTC
TRBV4-1	TRBJ2-1	-	-	CASSQDRDNEQFF	TGCGCCAGCAGCCAAGACCGCGACAATGAGCAGTTCTTC
TRBV7-7	TRBJ1-1	few	-	CASSSNEGTEAFF	TGTGCTAGCAGCTCCAACGAGGGGACTGAAGCTTTCTTT
TRBV4-1	TRBJ2-1	-	TRBD1	CASSQGFGTGSYNEQFF	TGCGCCAGCAGCCAAGGGTTCGGGACAGGCTCCTACAATGAGCAGTTCTTC
TRBV29-1	TRBJ1-1	-	-	CSVGVSPTEAFF	TGCAGCGTTGGGGTTTCTCCGACTGAAGCTTTCTTT